Shown below are 14 T cell receptor beta chains from a single sample sequenced in a study of early T cells in non-severe SARS-CoV-2 infection. A single record per CDR3 protein comes from TCRdb applying MiXCR to the 5' RACE reads. This sample yields approximately 76,000 distinct CDR3 sequences, of which over 11% are seen a single time; around 3.3% belongs to the top ten. The sequencing sample was made of whole blood. The receptors were gathered from an adult who was a healthcare worker with PCR-confirmed SARS-CoV-2 infection or an uninfected control (not recorded which).

The chain employs TRBV12-3 or TRBV12-4 and TRBJ2-7, with D tentatively TRBD1 (6 bases). With 2 bases removed from V and 0 bases from J, the gap between germline ends came to 11 bases. The CDR3 is 15 residues long. CDR3 coding DNA: TGTGCCAGCAGTTTAAGGAGACAGGACTCCTACGAGCAGTACTTC. Its protein product is CASSLRRQDSYEQYF.

The sample holds a few counts of this clonotype. V and J are TRBV6-1 and TRBJ2-7, with 10 nucleotides matching TRBD1. This CDR3 region has 13 residues. In germline, CDR1 is MNHNS, CDR2 SASEGT. Trimming took 4 bases from V and 7 from J; bases not matched to a gene: 4. CDR3 DNA sequence: TGTGCCAGCAGTGTCAGGACAGGGGGTGAGCAGTACTTC. This codes for CASSVRTGGEQYF.

This clonotype was counted only a few times. This rearrangement joins TRBV5-4 to TRBJ2-3; 7 positions agree with TRBD2. The CDR3 totals 16 residues. V lost 4 bases to trimming and J lost 4 bases; unmatched junction nucleotides: 12. Germline CDR1 is SGHNT and CDR2 is YYREEE (reference sequence). The CDR3 region has the DNA TGTGCCAGCAGCCCTGGGACTACCTCCTGGGCAGATACGCAGTATTTT. This translates into CASSPGTTSWADTQYF.

The chain joins TRBV28 to TRBJ2-5; possible D gene TRBD1, 5 bases. V was pared by 4 bases and J by 2 bases, with 11 bases between. The CDR3 is made up of 14 amino acids. Germline V CDR1 and CDR2: MDHEN, SYDVKM. CDR3 sequence: CASSWFREQETQYF. The CDR3 DNA sequence: TGTGCCAGCAGTTGGTTCAGGGAACAAGAGACCCAGTACTTC.

This clonotype was seen a handful of times. This chain joins TRBV10-1 and TRBJ2-3; 10 nucleotides align to TRBD2. This CDR3 is 16 amino acids long. With 0 bases clipped from V and 3 bases from J, the junction kept 3 bases outside the gene matches. From germline, CDR1 is WNHNN and CDR2 SYGVQD (reference sequence). The CDR3 nucleotides read TGCGCCAGCAGTGAGTCTCTAGCGGGAGAGACAGATACGCAGTATTTT. This sequence encodes CASSESLAGETDTQYF.

Only a few counts were recorded for this clonotype. V usage is TRBV6-1 and J usage is TRBJ1-5; possibly TRBD1 for D (5 bases). The ends were cut back, 0 bases at V and 5 bases at J, with 17 bases in the middle. The CDR3 covers 17 residues. The germline V gene encodes CDR1 MNHNS and CDR2 SASEGT. In DNA form, the CDR3 reads TGTGCCAGCAGTGAAGCGCTTTACGTGGAAGGGGATCAGCCCCAGCATTTT. The encoded protein is CASSEALYVEGDQPQHF.

This clonotype came up a few times. The V gene is TRBV7-8, the J gene TRBJ1-4, with TRBD1 identical over 8 bases. V trimming: 4 bases; J trimming: 7 bases; junction bases outside the gene matches: 5. The germline V gene encodes CDR1 SGHVS and CDR2 FQNEAQ. There are 14 residues in the CDR3. Written as DNA, the CDR3 is TGTGCCAGCAGCTCTCGGGACAGGAGTGAAAAACTGTTTTTT. The encoded protein is CASSSRDRSEKLFF.

The V call is TRBV29-1, the J call TRBJ1-5; no clear D gene. This CDR3 comprises 13 residues. The V and J ends lost 5 bases and 4 bases respectively, with 12 bases between them. The germline gives CDR1 SQVTM, CDR2 ANQGSEA. CDR3 coding DNA: TGCAGCGTTAGGGCAGCTGAGAATCAGCCCCAGCATTTT. This codes for CSVRAAENQPQHF.

Many counts were recorded for this clonotype. The rearrangement uses TRBV27 and TRBJ2-7, with 7 bases identical to TRBD1. The length of the CDR3 is 16 residues. Per the germline V gene, CDR1 is MNHEY and CDR2 is SMNVEV (reference sequence). The junction had 21 bases not matched to a gene; V was cut back by 10 bases and J by 6 bases. This CDR3 is CATQGRGGSRGSEQYF. The CDR3 region has the DNA TGTGCCACCCAGGGGAGAGGGGGCAGCAGAGGTTCCGAGCAGTACTTC.

The genes are TRBV2 and TRBJ1-6, with TRBD1 as a possible D gene (6 bases). Germline CDR1 reads SNHLY; CDR2 reads FYNNEI. Between the trimmed V and J ends, which lost 7 bases and 6 bases, there was a span of 10 bases. The length of the CDR3 is 13 residues. As DNA, the CDR3 is TGTGCCAGCACCGGACAGTTTAATTCACCCCTCCACTTT. The encoded protein is CASTGQFNSPLHF.

This clonotype was seen ten or more times. V usage is TRBV29-1 and J usage is TRBJ2-7, with 8 bases lining up with TRBD1. Trimming cost V 8 bases and J 3 bases; bases outside gene matches: 6. The CDR3 runs to 12 residues. The germline V gene has CDR1 SQVTM and CDR2 ANQGSEA. The CDR3 loop reads CSTRTGSYEQYF. DNA of the CDR3: TGCAGCACAAGGACAGGGAGCTACGAGCAGTACTTC.

The rearrangement uses TRBV7-8 and TRBJ1-6; no definite D call. The germline V and J ends were trimmed by 4 bases and 7 bases, with 11 bases remaining between them. Germline V CDR1 and CDR2: SGHVS, FQNEAQ. This CDR3 has 14 amino acids. CDR3 nucleotides: TGTGCCAGCAGCTCTTTCCGGCCCAATTCACCCCTCCACTTT. Translation: CASSSFRPNSPLHF.

This clonotype was counted a few times. The chain has TRBV2 and TRBJ1-2; D is ambiguous. The CDR3 length is 13 residues. Trimming pared 4 bases from V and 4 bases from J, leaving 10 bases between. Germline CDR1 reads SNHLY; CDR2 reads FYNNEI. In nucleotides, the CDR3 is TGTGCCAGCAGTGTCTCCCACAGCTATGGCTACACCTTC. It translates to CASSVSHSYGYTF.

This clonotype has a count of ten or more. The rearrangement links TRBV29-1 to TRBJ2-1, with D unclear. This CDR3 is 11 amino acids long. Trimming removed 4 bases from V and 10 bases from J, with 11 bases in between. CDR1 SQVTM and CDR2 ANQGSEA come from the germline V gene. CDR3 region: CSVADSIEQFF. The CDR3 nucleotides read TGCAGCGTTGCAGATAGTATCGAGCAGTTCTTC.